This entry features one TCR beta chain sequence. The data were taken from a study of blood T cells in healthy people across ages. Using a J-beta primer mix together with a sample-barcoded 5' primer, a second PCR was run for about 7 to 12 cycles. The study obtained at least 3 million CDR3-containing paired-end reads from every sample. TCRdb re-called the 5' RACE reads with MiXCR, one entry per CDR3 protein. The table lists hundreds of thousands of distinct CDR3 sequences, more than 20% of them singletons, with 8.7% in the top ten. Germline CDR1 reads MNHEY; CDR2 reads SMNVEV (reference sequence). The CDR3 runs 14 residues. These data also featured in a second study, about T cells of mothers and their children. That paper adds: Sample barcodes plus 2-4 random nucleotides came from the M1S primer.

The chain carries TRBV27 and TRBJ2-5; TRBD2 matches 9 bases. The J call may be faulty, since TRBJ2-7 better matches the DNA end. The sequence was obtained from a boy younger than 18 in good health. Sequenced: blood. Written as DNA, the CDR3 is TGTGCCAGCAGTTGGGGACTAGCCTTAAGCGAGCAGTACTTC. Its translation: CASSWGLALSEQYF.